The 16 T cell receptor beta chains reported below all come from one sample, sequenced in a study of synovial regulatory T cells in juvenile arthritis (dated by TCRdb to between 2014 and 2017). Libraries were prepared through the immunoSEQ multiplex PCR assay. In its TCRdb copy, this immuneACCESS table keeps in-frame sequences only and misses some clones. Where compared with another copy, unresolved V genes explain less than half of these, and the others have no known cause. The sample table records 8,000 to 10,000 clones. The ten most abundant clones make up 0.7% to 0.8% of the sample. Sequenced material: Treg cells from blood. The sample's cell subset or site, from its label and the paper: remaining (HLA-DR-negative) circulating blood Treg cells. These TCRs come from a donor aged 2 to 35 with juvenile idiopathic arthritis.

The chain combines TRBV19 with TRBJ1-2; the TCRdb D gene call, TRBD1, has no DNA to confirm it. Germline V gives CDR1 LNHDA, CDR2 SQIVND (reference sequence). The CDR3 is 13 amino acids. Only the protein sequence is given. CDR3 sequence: CASSIGQVDGYTF. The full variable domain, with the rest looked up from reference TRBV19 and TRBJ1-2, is DGGITQSPKYLFRKEGQNVTLSCEQNLNHDAMYWYRQDPGQGLRLIYYSQIVNDFQKGDIAEGYSVSREKKESFPLTVTSAQKNPTAFYLCASSIGQVDGYTFGSGTRLTVV.

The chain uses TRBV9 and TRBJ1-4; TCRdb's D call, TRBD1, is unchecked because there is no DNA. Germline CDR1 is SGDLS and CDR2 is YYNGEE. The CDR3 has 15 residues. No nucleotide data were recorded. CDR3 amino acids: CASSVAGTPNEKLFF.

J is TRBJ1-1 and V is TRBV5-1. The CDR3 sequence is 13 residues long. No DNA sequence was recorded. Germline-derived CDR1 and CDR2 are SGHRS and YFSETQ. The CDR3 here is CASSFGSNTEAFF.

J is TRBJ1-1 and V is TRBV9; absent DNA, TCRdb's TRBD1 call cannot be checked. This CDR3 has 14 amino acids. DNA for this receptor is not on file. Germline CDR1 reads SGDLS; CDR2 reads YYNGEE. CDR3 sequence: CASSVAAGGSEAFF.

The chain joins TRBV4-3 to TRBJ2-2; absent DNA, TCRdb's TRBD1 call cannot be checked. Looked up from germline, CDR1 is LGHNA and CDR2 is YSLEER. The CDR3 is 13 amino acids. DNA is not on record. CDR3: CASSRRGTGELFF.

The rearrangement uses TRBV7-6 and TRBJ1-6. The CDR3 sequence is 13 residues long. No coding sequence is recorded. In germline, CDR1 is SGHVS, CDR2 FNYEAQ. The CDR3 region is CARTGSYNSPLHF.

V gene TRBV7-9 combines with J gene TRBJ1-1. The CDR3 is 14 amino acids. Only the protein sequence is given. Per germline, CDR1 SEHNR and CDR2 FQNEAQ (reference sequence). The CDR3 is CASSGGRVNTEAFF. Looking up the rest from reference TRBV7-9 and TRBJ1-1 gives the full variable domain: DTGVSQNPRHKITKRGQNVTFRCDPISEHNRLYWYRQTLGQGPEFLTYFQNEAQLEKSRLLSDRFSAERPKGSFSTLEIQRTEQGDSAMYLCASSGGRVNTEAFFGQGTRLTVV.

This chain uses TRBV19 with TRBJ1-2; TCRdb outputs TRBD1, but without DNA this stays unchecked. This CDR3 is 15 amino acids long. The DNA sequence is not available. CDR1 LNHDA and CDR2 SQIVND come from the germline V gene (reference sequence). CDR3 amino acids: CASSTYRATNYGYTF.

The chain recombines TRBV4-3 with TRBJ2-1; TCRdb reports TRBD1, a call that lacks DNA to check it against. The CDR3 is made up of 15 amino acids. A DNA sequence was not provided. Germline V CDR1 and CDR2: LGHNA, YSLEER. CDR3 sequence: CASSQDTYSYNEQFF.

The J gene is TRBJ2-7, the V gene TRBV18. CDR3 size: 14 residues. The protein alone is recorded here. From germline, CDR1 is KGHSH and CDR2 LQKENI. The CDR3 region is CASSRDGFSYEQYF.

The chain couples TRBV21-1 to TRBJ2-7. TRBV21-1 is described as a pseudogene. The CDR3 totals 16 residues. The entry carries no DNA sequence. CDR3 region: CASSKETGRGSYEQYF.

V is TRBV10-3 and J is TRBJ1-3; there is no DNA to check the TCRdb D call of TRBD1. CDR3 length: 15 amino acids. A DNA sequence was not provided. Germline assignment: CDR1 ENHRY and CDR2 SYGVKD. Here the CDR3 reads CAISTGQGPGNTIYF.

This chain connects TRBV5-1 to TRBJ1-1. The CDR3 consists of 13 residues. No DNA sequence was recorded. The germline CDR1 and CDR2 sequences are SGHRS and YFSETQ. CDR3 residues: CASSLGVNTEAFF. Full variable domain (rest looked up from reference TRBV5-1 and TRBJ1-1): KAGVTQTPRYLIKTRGQQVTLSCSPISGHRSVSWYQQTPGQGLQFLFEYFSETQRNKGNFPGRFSGRQFSNSRSEMNVSTLELGDSALYLCASSLGVNTEAFFGQGTRLTVV.

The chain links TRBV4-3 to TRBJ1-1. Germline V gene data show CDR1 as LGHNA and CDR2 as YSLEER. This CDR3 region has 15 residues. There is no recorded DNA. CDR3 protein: CASSQEAGMNTEAFF.

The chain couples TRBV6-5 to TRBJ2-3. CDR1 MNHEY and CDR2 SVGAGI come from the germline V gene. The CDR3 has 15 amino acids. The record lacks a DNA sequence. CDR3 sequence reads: CASSLHRGSTDTQYF.

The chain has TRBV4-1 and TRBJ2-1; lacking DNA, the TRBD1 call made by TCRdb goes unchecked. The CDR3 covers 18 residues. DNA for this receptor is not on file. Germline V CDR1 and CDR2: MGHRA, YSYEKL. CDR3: CASSQVPPRASSYNEQFF.